These 7 T cell receptor beta chains originate from one sample sequenced in a study of cytomegalovirus exposure and HLA in healthy donors (dated by TCRdb to 2016 to 2017). The library came from the immunoSEQ multiplex PCR assay. For the multiplex PCR, a mixture combining 60 forward primers for TCR Vbeta segments and 13 reverse primers for TCR Jbeta segments was used. TCRdb limited this immuneACCESS table to in-frame rearrangements with V and J called. A share of clones is missing; checked studies link under half to unresolved V genes, and the rest is unexplained. The sample table contains some 130,000 clones; only one count was recorded for 77% of them. The biggest ten clones account for nearly 4% of the sample. The specimen sequenced was PBMCs. These receptors all come from a male donor in good health and CMV-seronegative.

The chain uses TRBV11-2 and TRBJ1-5; no firm D call. Germline CDR1 SGHAT, CDR2 FQNNGV. Trimming shortened V by 2 bases and J by 3 bases, and 8 bases separated the two germline ends. This CDR3 comprises 14 residues. The CDR3 region has the DNA TGTGCCAGCAGCTTAATGCCAGACAATCAGCCCCAGCATTTT. It specifies CASSLMPDNQPQHF.

This clone has a single count. This chain uses TRBV27 with TRBJ2-7, with 8 bases aligning to TRBD1. J gave up 0 bases and V 3 bases, and 4 bases lay outside the gene matches. The CDR3 covers 15 residues. CDR1 MNHEY and CDR2 SMNVEV come from the germline V gene (reference sequence). The CDR3 region is CASSFTGTGSYEQYF. CDR3 sequence (DNA): TGTGCCAGCAGTTTCACCGGGACAGGCTCCTACGAGCAGTACTTC.

The V call is TRBV5-1, the J call TRBJ1-4, with TRBD1 matching 8 bases. The CDR3 consists of 15 residues. The germline V gene has CDR1 SGHRS and CDR2 YFSETQ. V trimming: 1 base; J trimming: 4 bases; junction bases outside the gene matches: 3. The CDR3 nucleotides read TGCGCCAGCAGCTTGATGGGGACAGGTAATGAAAAACTGTTTTTT. As protein: CASSLMGTGNEKLFF. The full variable domain, completed using reference TRBV5-1 and TRBJ1-4, is KAGVTQTPRYLIKTRGQQVTLSCSPISGHRSVSWYQQTPGQGLQFLFEYFSETQRNKGNFPGRFSGRQFSNSRSEMNVSTLELGDSALYLCASSLMGTGNEKLFFGSGTQLSVL.

The rearrangement links TRBV4-1 to TRBJ2-7; D is undetermined. This CDR3 is 13 amino acids long. V lost 3 bases, J lost 5 bases, and 11 bases lay in between. Germline V gene sequence: CDR1 MGHRA, CDR2 YSYEKL. This CDR3 reads CASSHVDRDEQYF. The CDR3 nucleotides read TGCGCCAGCAGCCATGTCGACCGGGACGAGCAGTACTTC.

The J gene is TRBJ2-1, the V gene TRBV14; 7 bases fit TRBD2. From germline, CDR1 is SGHDN and CDR2 FVKESK. This CDR3 has 16 amino acids. The V segment lost 4 bases and the J segment 6 bases; nucleotides outside the gene matches: 12. The CDR3 spells CASSRVAGTQTNEQFF. The CDR3 nucleotides are TGTGCCAGCAGCCGAGTAGCGGGTACTCAAACCAATGAGCAGTTCTTC.

J is TRBJ2-3 and V is TRBV4-2; TRBD2 aligns across 15 bases. The CDR3 has 16 residues. Germline CDR1 reads LGHNA; CDR2 reads YNFKEQ. Germline trimming cut 4 bases from V and 7 bases from J; bases unmatched to any gene: 6. CDR3 nucleotides: TGTGCCAGCAGCCCGGGACTAGCGGGGGGCCCAAATACGCAGTATTTT. Translation: CASSPGLAGGPNTQYF.

A remark on this clone: Sequence at one end of the junction differs from germline and may be a read error. The chain couples TRBV7-9 to TRBJ2-3; D is uncertain. CDR1 is SEHNR, CDR2 FQNEAQ, per germline (reference sequence). CDR3 length: 11 residues. The CDR3 sequence: CSSSLESRRNF. Here the CDR3 DNA reads TGTTCCAGCAGCTTAGAAAGTCGGCGGAATTTT.